This T cell receptor beta chain was recorded in a study of T cells in Graves' hyperthyroidism and ophthalmopathy. Study outcomes and limitations: Ophthalmopathy was identified by the model a median about 6 months ahead of onset.

With 3 bases removed from V and 3 bases from J, the gap between germline ends came to 7 bases. There are 13 residues in the CDR3. CDR1 SGHTA and CDR2 FQGTGA come from the germline V gene. The CDR3 regions of TCR beta were amplified from RNA transcripts. TCR CDR3 underwent first-round RT-PCR with the HTBI primer set. TCRdb re-called the multiplex PCR reads through MiXCR, storing one row per CDR3 protein. The sample yields about 600,000 distinct CDR3 sequences, 14% seen once. This clonotype has ten or more counts. What it binds is unknown. The source of this sequence is a woman between 18 and 30 years old with Graves' ophthalmopathy. The sequenced sample was blood. The genes are TRBV7-3 and TRBJ2-3; unclear D gene. The CDR3 is CASSFMSTDTQYF. In DNA form, the CDR3 reads TGTGCCAGCAGCTTCATGAGTACAGATACGCAGTATTTT. Full variable domain (missing parts from reference TRBV7-3 and TRBJ2-3): GAGVSQTPSNKVTEKGKYVELRCDPISGHTALYWYRQSLGQGPEFLIYFQGTGAADDSGLPNDRFFAVRPEGSVSTLKIQRTERGDSAVYLCASSFMSTDTQYFGPGTRLTVL.